This T cell receptor (beta chain) came from a study of blood T cell repertoires in COVID-19. Study-wide context: The samples span acute and convalescent COVID-19 from the United States, Italy and Spain. The cDNA or gDNA used as material had been derived from T cells, B-cell-depleted T cells, or PBMCs.

In the authors' workflow: The assay estimated nucleated cells by amplifying reference gene primers. Sequencing was performed with immunoSEQ multiplex PCR; in TCRdb, only in-frame clones are kept and a portion is missing. V and J calls and clone size come straight from that table; D and trimming were deduced from the DNA. The profile shows about 120,000 clones, roughly three quarters of them singletons. Germline-derived CDR1 and CDR2 are SGHKS and YYEKEE (reference sequence). The CDR3 extends over 16 amino acids. With 1 base clipped from V and 8 bases from J, the junction kept 12 bases outside the gene matches.

This receptor was obtained from a human donor in a cohort sampled during active COVID-19. The sequencing sample was made of peripheral blood. The chain links TRBV5-5 to TRBJ2-1; 7 bases fit TRBD2. CDR3 sequence reads: CASSLSGTMGRDEQFF. CDR3 sequence (DNA): TGTGCCAGCAGCTTGTCCGGGACTATGGGGAGGGATGAGCAGTTCTTC.